Presented here are 27 T cell receptor beta chains from one specimen sequenced in a study of blood T cell repertoires in COVID-19. Only in-frame clones appear in the TCRdb table, and some are missing; sequencing was by immunoSEQ multiplex PCR. The sample yields 350,000 to 400,000 clones, nearly 90% seen once. Sequencing was done on a sample of PBMCs or T cells enriched from blood (not recorded which). These receptor sequences come from a woman aged 25 to 39 who had recovered from COVID-19.

The chain has TRBV3-1 (or the pseudogene TRBV3-2) and TRBJ1-2, with D perhaps matching TRBD1 (5 bases). Looked up from germline, CDR1 is LGHDT and CDR2 is YNNKEL (reference sequence). This CDR3 has 16 amino acids. Trimming took 3 bases from V and 4 from J, leaving 18 bases between them. CDR3 protein: CASSQTAGGSPYGYTF. CDR3 DNA: TGTGCCAGCAGCCAGACAGCCGGGGGGTCGCCCTATGGCTACACCTTC.

The chain links TRBV2 to TRBJ2-7; possibly TRBD1 for D (6 bases). The ends were cut back, 3 bases at V and 1 base at J, with 16 bases in the middle. The CDR3 has 16 residues. CDR1 is SNHLY, CDR2 FYNNEI, per germline. Here the CDR3 DNA reads TGTGCCAGCAGTGAGCGTACAGGGTTAGGTTCCTACGAGCAGTACTTC. The encoded protein is CASSERTGLGSYEQYF.

The chain carries TRBV30 and TRBJ2-3; 12 bases fit TRBD2. Unmatched junction bases numbered 24, after V lost 7 bases and J lost 1 base. Germline loops: CDR1 GTSNPN, CDR2 SVGIG (reference sequence). This CDR3 spans 21 amino acids. This CDR3 reads CAYYTDSPTSGGPTRTDTQYF. For the CDR3, the DNA is TGTGCCTACTATACTGACTCCCCGACTAGCGGGGGCCCCACACGCACAGATACGCAGTATTTT.

This chain joins TRBV28 and TRBJ2-7; TRBD2 agrees at 16 bases. With V trimmed by 6 bases and J by 3 bases, 17 bases remained unmatched. Looked up from germline, CDR1 is MDHEN and CDR2 is SYDVKM. The CDR3 totals 20 residues. CDR3 in amino acids: CASRPQAPGLAGGQFYEQYF. In nucleotides, the CDR3 is TGTGCCAGCAGACCACAAGCCCCGGGACTAGCGGGAGGGCAGTTCTACGAGCAGTACTTC.

The chain recombines TRBV19 with TRBJ1-1, with no clear D. CDR1 and CDR2 from the germline V gene are LNHDA and SQIVND (reference sequence). Trimming took 2 bases from V and 4 from J, leaving 17 bases between them. The CDR3 spans 16 residues. CDR3 protein: CASSIRGGSQSTEAFF. The DNA of the CDR3 is TGTGCCAGTAGTATAAGAGGTGGTTCACAAAGCACTGAAGCTTTCTTT.

The rearrangement uses TRBV30 and TRBJ2-3; 9 bases fit TRBD1. The V segment lost 0 bases and the J segment 3 bases; nucleotides outside the gene matches: 1. Germline lookup yields CDR1 GTSNPN and CDR2 SVGIG (reference sequence). The CDR3 has 14 residues. DNA of the CDR3: TGTGCCTGGAGTGTAGGGACAGGGACAGATACGCAGTATTTT. Translating gives CAWSVGTGTDTQYF.

This rearrangement joins TRBV7-3 to TRBJ1-1; D not resolved. CDR3 size: 13 residues. Germline-derived CDR1 and CDR2 are SGHTA and FQGTGA. V was clipped by 5 bases and J by 1 base, with 8 bases between them. For the CDR3, the DNA is TGTGCCAGCAGCCCGAATAGGAACACTGAAGCTTTCTTT. Residues: CASSPNRNTEAFF.

V gene TRBV9 combines with J gene TRBJ1-1, with 8 nucleotides matching TRBD1. Per the germline V gene, CDR1 is SGDLS and CDR2 is YYNGEE. This CDR3 has 14 residues. J lost 3 bases, V lost 1 base, and 2 bases had no gene match. CDR3 amino acids: CASSVQGADTEAFF. CDR3 sequence (DNA): TGTGCCAGCAGCGTACAGGGGGCGGACACTGAAGCTTTCTTT. The whole variable domain, remainder taken from reference TRBV9 and TRBJ1-1, is DSGVTQTPKHLITATGQRVTLRCSPRSGDLSVYWYQQSLDQGLQFLIQYYNGEERAKGNILERFSAQQFPDLHSELNLSSLELGDSALYFCASSVQGADTEAFFGQGTRLTVV.

V and J are TRBV28 and TRBJ1-1; the D is unclear. With 4 bases removed from V and 8 bases from J, the gap between germline ends came to 14 bases. Germline CDR1 reads MDHEN; CDR2 reads SYDVKM. The CDR3 covers 13 residues. CDR3 amino acids: CASSSNQISEAFF. The DNA for the CDR3 is TGTGCCAGCAGTTCGAACCAGATATCCGAAGCTTTCTTT.

This chain connects TRBV6-5 to TRBJ2-1; D gene uncertain. The germline V gene encodes CDR1 MNHEY and CDR2 SVGAGI. V lost 7 bases and J 3 bases, leaving 4 bases between the germline ends. The CDR3 totals 11 residues. The CDR3 region has the DNA TGTGCCAGCACACTCTACAATGAGCAGTTCTTC. The encoded protein is CASTLYNEQFF.

This chain links TRBV19 with TRBJ2-2; no clear D. CDR1 and CDR2 (germline): LNHDA, SQIVND (reference sequence). Trimming shortened V by 6 bases and J by 6 bases, and 14 bases separated the two germline ends. The CDR3 consists of 14 residues. The chain's CDR3 is CASRSYPAAGELFF. CDR3 nucleotide sequence: TGTGCCAGTAGAAGCTATCCCGCGGCCGGGGAGCTGTTTTTT.

A single count supports this clone. The chain joins TRBV15 to TRBJ2-1; 13 bases align to TRBD2. After removal of 1 base from V and 8 bases from J, the junction contained 5 bases not matched to a gene. From germline, CDR1 is LNHNV and CDR2 YYDKDF (reference sequence). The CDR3 has 16 residues. CDR3 coding DNA: TGTGCCACCAGCAGAGCCGGACTAGCGGGAGAACATGAGCAGTTCTTC. It encodes CATSRAGLAGEHEQFF.

A word on this clone: The junction departs from the called germline gene at one end, perhaps through a read error. The V gene is TRBV28, the J gene TRBJ1-5; weak D call: TRBD1 (5 bases). This CDR3 comprises 16 residues. In germline, CDR1 is MDHEN, CDR2 SYDVKM. The CDR3 spells CASCLVGQDRNQPQHF. The CDR3 DNA sequence: TGTGCCAGCTGTTTAGTGGGGCAGGACCGCAATCAGCCCCAGCATTTT.

The CDR3 DNA follows: TGTGCCAGCAACCCCCCTCGAGCAGAGGGGGTGACAGATACGCAGTATTTT. This codes for CASNPPRAEGVTDTQYF. The gene calls are TRBV9 and TRBJ2-3, with D maybe TRBD1 (6 bases). Germline V gene lookup returns CDR1 SGDLS and CDR2 YYNGEE. This CDR3 has 17 residues. Trimming cost V 6 bases and J 3 bases, with 23 bases left between them.

CDR3 amino acids: CASSVGLRRGSIGYTF. In DNA, the CDR3 is TGTGCCAGCAGCGTAGGACTGCGAAGGGGATCGATCGGCTACACCTTC. The chain combines TRBV9 with TRBJ1-2; possible D gene TRBD1, 5 bases. CDR1 SGDLS and CDR2 YYNGEE come from the germline V gene. This CDR3 is built from 16 residues. The V end was cut by 0 bases, the J end by 8 bases, with 20 bases between.

The CDR3 is CASSVASSGNTGELFF. In DNA, the CDR3 is TGTGCCAGCAGCGTAGCTTCGTCGGGGAACACCGGGGAGCTGTTTTTT. The chain is built from TRBV9 and TRBJ2-2; D unclear. The CDR3 contains 16 residues. V dropped 0 bases and J dropped 1 base, with 10 bases sitting between them. Germline V gene sequence: CDR1 SGDLS, CDR2 YYNGEE.

The rearrangement joins TRBV2 to TRBJ2-1; TRBD2 matches 10 bases. Germline assignment: CDR1 SNHLY and CDR2 FYNNEI. This CDR3 has 16 residues. Trimming removed 3 bases from V and 8 bases from J; junction bases left unmatched: 10. CDR3 in DNA: TGTGCCAGCAGTGACTCAATAGCGGGGGGTGGCGATGAGCAGTTCTTC. This translates into CASSDSIAGGGDEQFF.

V usage is TRBV3-1 (or the pseudogene TRBV3-2) and J usage is TRBJ1-6; the D is unclear. Germline V gene lookup returns CDR1 LGHDT and CDR2 YNNKEL (reference sequence). The V gene lost 4 bases and the J gene lost 8 bases, with 12 bases spanning the gap. The CDR3 covers 14 residues. The CDR3: CASSPNLPDSPLHF. The CDR3 region has the DNA TGTGCCAGCAGCCCCAATCTCCCGGATTCACCCCTCCACTTT.

The chain couples TRBV25-1 to TRBJ1-1; 7 nucleotides agree with TRBD1. V was pared by 0 bases and J by 0 bases, with 7 bases of the junction left unmatched. Germline assignment: CDR1 MGHDK and CDR2 SYGVNS. The CDR3 runs to 17 residues. CDR3 coding DNA: TGTGCCAGCAGTGAATATGGGGACAGACACATGAACACTGAAGCTTTCTTT. It translates to CASSEYGDRHMNTEAFF.

The chain combines TRBV28 with TRBJ2-5; possibly TRBD2 for D (6 bases). The germline gives CDR1 MDHEN, CDR2 SYDVKM. Trimming cost V 6 bases and J 1 base, with 12 bases left between them. The CDR3 runs to 14 residues. The CDR3 region is CASRPSDFQETQYF. CDR3 bases: TGTGCCAGCAGGCCTAGCGACTTCCAAGAGACCCAGTACTTC.

This sequence joins TRBV30 and TRBJ1-6; no definite D call. Germline loops: CDR1 GTSNPN, CDR2 SVGIG (reference sequence). Trimming removed 2 bases from V and 3 bases from J, with 11 bases in between. The CDR3 extends over 15 amino acids. CDR3 sequence (DNA): TGTGCCTGGAGTCCCGGGGATATCTATAATTCACCCCTCCACTTT. Its translation is CAWSPGDIYNSPLHF.

The chain uses TRBV6-5 and TRBJ1-1; no firm D call. CDR1 is MNHEY, CDR2 SVGAGI, per germline. Trimming left V 5 bases short and J 1 base short, with 11 bases between. CDR3 size: 14 residues. Here the CDR3 reads CASSQRRENTEAFF. Written as DNA, the CDR3 is TGTGCCAGCAGTCAAAGACGGGAGAACACTGAAGCTTTCTTT.

This chain connects TRBV19 to TRBJ1-2; D possibly corresponds to TRBD1 (5 bases). V dropped 0 bases and J dropped 8 bases, with 10 bases sitting between them. CDR3 size: 13 residues. Germline lookup yields CDR1 LNHDA and CDR2 SQIVND (reference sequence). For the CDR3, the DNA is TGTGCCAGTAGTATAGATGGGGCCCGCGGCTACACCTTC. Translation: CASSIDGARGYTF.

V gene TRBV7-6 combines with J gene TRBJ2-5, with TRBD2 matching over 9 bases. V lost 1 base and J lost 3; bases outside the gene matches: 3. The CDR3 runs 15 residues. Germline V CDR1 and CDR2: SGHVS, FNYEAQ. The CDR3 spells CASSLGAGGKETQYF. For the CDR3, the DNA is TGTGCCAGCAGCTTAGGTGCGGGAGGGAAAGAGACCCAGTACTTC.

Comment on this clone: This same CDR3 is encoded by further DNA sequences in the sample. The V gene is TRBV7-3, the J gene TRBJ1-1; possible D gene TRBD1, 6 bases. V dropped 3 bases and J dropped 1 base, with 6 bases sitting between them. CDR1 SGHTA and CDR2 FQGTGA come from the germline V gene. The CDR3 runs to 13 residues. CDR3 protein: CASSLDRNTEAFF. DNA for the CDR3: TGTGCCAGCAGCTTGGACAGGAACACTGAAGCTTTCTTT.

This rearrangement joins TRBV28 to TRBJ2-1; 10 bases align to TRBD1. The CDR3 has 16 amino acids. V dropped 5 bases and J dropped 7; count of bases not matched to a gene: 11. Germline values: CDR1 MDHEN, CDR2 SYDVKM. The CDR3 nucleotides are TGTGCCAGCAGTCAGACAGGGGGCTCTTTCCCGAATGAGCAGTTCTTC. Its protein product is CASSQTGGSFPNEQFF.

This chain joins TRBV7-6 and TRBJ1-2, with D unresolved. The V end was cut by 5 bases, the J end by 2 bases, with 12 bases between. Germline CDR1 reads SGHVS; CDR2 reads FNYEAQ. This CDR3 spans 14 amino acids. In DNA form, the CDR3 reads TGTGCCAGCAGCCCCGGTGGACTCAACTATGGCTACACCTTC. Amino acids: CASSPGGLNYGYTF.